A selection of T cell receptor beta chains follows, all from one sample in a study of T cells in Graves' hyperthyroidism and ophthalmopathy. MiXCR was run by TCRdb on the multiplex PCR reads, yielding one entry per CDR3 protein. The sample records about 98,000 distinct CDR3 sequences, 35% to 45% being singletons. The sample comprised peripheral blood or thyroid tissue (not recorded which). The receptors shown here come from a woman aged 30 to 39 with Graves' hyperthyroidism. The CDR3 runs from the conserved cysteine through the conserved F or W.

J,V,CDR3
TRBJ2-2,TRBV10-1,CASKGTGMTGELFF
TRBJ2-7,TRBV7-9,CASSLRQLAYEQYF
TRBJ1-3,TRBV7-9,CASSHQSSGNTIYF
TRBJ2-5,TRBV4-2,CASSQEPSGKTQYF
TRBJ2-6,TRBV28,CASRRRGSFSGANVLTF
TRBJ2-7,TRBV20-1,CSAPMAGGISYEQYF
TRBJ2-5,TRBV19,CASTGLAGVETQYF
TRBJ2-7,TRBV5-1,CASSLDPDTSKGGF
TRBJ1-5,TRBV28,CASSPRGAGDQPQHF
TRBJ2-3,TRBV15,CATSGGTPDTQYF
TRBJ1-2,TRBV5-1,CASSSGQGDYGYTF
TRBJ1-1,TRBV5-1,CASSPTTGSGLEAFF
TRBJ1-6,TRBV7-8,CASRPGTEPNSPLHF
TRBJ1-2,TRBV2,CASSEQGIDGYTF
TRBJ2-2,TRBV14,CASSQDRLAGGAGELFF
TRBJ2-7,TRBV20-1,CSPGGTPYEQYF
TRBJ2-6,TRBV7-2,CASSPNSEGAYVLTF
TRBJ2-5,TRBV15,CATSRRGPQETQYF
TRBJ2-2,TRBV28,CASSFRAAGELFF
TRBJ2-7,TRBV7-9,CASSLGFGEQYF
TRBJ1-5,TRBV20-1,CSASKDREGETQHF
TRBJ1-1,TRBV5-4,CASSLESDEAFF
TRBJ1-2,TRBV15,CATSREVAGGSYGYTF
TRBJ1-1,TRBV27,CASRYRGLNTEAFF
TRBJ2-7,TRBV7-9,CASSLRMGGRLYEQYF
TRBJ2-2,TRBV9,CASTSDRGPAGELFF
TRBJ1-4,TRBV2,CASSQRGLLGANEKLFF
TRBJ2-5,TRBV5-1,CASSLDSGPAGKETQYF
TRBJ2-7,TRBV20-1,CSASPGQGERPYEQYF
TRBJ2-2,TRBV12-3/TRBV12-4,CASSWQSYTGELFF
TRBJ2-5,TRBV7-2,CASSYSGRPQETQYF
TRBJ2-5,TRBV19,CASSISDSEETQYF
TRBJ2-7,TRBV20-1,CSAREGYEQYF
TRBJ2-7,TRBV7-8,CASSSEQTSGTYEQYF
TRBJ2-5,TRBV10-3,CASQKLGGETQYF
TRBJ1-2,TRBV5-5,CASSLGPGGGYTF
TRBJ1-1,TRBV7-9,CASSYSGTGGDEAFF
TRBJ2-7,TRBV18,CASSPPPGGSREQYF
TRBJ1-2,TRBV7-9,CASTASSGGRFGYTF
TRBJ2-2,TRBV24-1,CATGTTAGQGVTGELFF
TRBJ2-2,TRBV7-9,CASSSDTGLPSRELFF
TRBJ2-5,TRBV5-4,CASRKGAGPLETQYF
TRBJ2-7,TRBV9,CASSATSGRSREQYF
TRBJ1-6,TRBV6-5,CASSPGLPISSYNSPLHF
TRBJ1-5,TRBV28,CASFLRGQPQHF
TRBJ1-1,TRBV7-3,CASSLIRGEAFF
TRBJ1-6,TRBV20-1,CSASGGTGGSSPLHF
TRBJ1-6,TRBV28,CASSSNRGVHSPLHF
TRBJ1-2,TRBV12-3/TRBV12-4,CASSPTQGRGYTF
TRBJ1-1,TRBV3-1,CASSQGQAITEAFF